Listed below are T cell receptor beta chains from one sample, sequenced in a study of CD8 T cells in ankylosing spondylitis. TCRdb recomputed calls from the 5' RACE reads with MiXCR, one row per CDR3 protein. The table includes more than 500,000 distinct CDR3 sequences, approximately 5.3% detected once. What was sequenced was blood, either unsorted or a sorted T cell fraction (not recorded which). These receptors all come from a male donor with ankylosing spondylitis. The CDR3 runs from the conserved cysteine through the conserved F or W. The D gene is left open where the match is weak. Clone sizes are given selectively: once, few, many, or a class where the clone is expanded.

cdr3_aa | cdr3_nt | v_call | d_call | j_call | clone_size
CSALRRFQETQYF | TGCAGTGCTCTTCGGCGTTTCCAAGAGACCCAGTACTTC | TRBV20-1 | - | TRBJ2-5 | many
CASSQVSTGGDSYNEQFF | TGTGCCAGCAGCCAAGTCTCTACAGGGGGTGATTCCTACAATGAGCAGTTCTTC | TRBV4-2 | TRBD1 | TRBJ2-1 | many
CASSLGRQAKNIQYF | TGTGCCAGCAGCTTAGGGAGGCAAGCCAAAAACATTCAGTACTTC | TRBV11-2 | - | TRBJ2-4 | -
CSVGGINYGYTF | TGCAGCGTTGGAGGGATAAACTATGGCTACACCTTC | TRBV29-1 | - | TRBJ1-2 | many
CASSLAGTENTEAFF | TGTGCCAGCTCACTCGCCGGGACAGAGAACACTGAAGCTTTCTTT | TRBV18 | TRBD1 | TRBJ1-1 | -
CASRPGLAAGELFF | TGTGCCAGCAGGCCAGGGCTAGCGGCCGGGGAGCTGTTTTTT | TRBV7-3 | TRBD2 | TRBJ2-2 | -
CSAWGLWNEQFF | TGCAGTGCCTGGGGGCTTTGGAATGAGCAGTTCTTC | TRBV20-1 | - | TRBJ2-1 | many
CASSLTQGPYEQYF | TGTGCCAGCAGCCTCACTCAAGGCCCCTACGAGCAGTACTTC | TRBV7-2 | - | TRBJ2-7 | many
CASSYRGSQVSGNTIYF | TGTGCCAGCAGTTACCGAGGATCACAGGTCTCTGGAAACACCATATATTTT | TRBV6-2/TRBV6-3 | - | TRBJ1-3 | many
CAISDIRGGYEQYF | TGTGCCATCAGCGACATCAGGGGGGGCTACGAGCAGTACTTC | TRBV10-3 | - | TRBJ2-7 | few
CSARSGANYGYTF | TGCAGTGCTAGGTCAGGGGCTAACTATGGCTACACCTTC | TRBV20-1 | - | TRBJ1-2 | many
CASSLNDRVYGYTF | TGTGCCAGCAGTTTGAATGACAGGGTCTATGGCTACACCTTC | TRBV27 | TRBD1 | TRBJ1-2 | many
CASSQGLTGSYEQYF | TGCGCCAGCAGCCAGGGACTCACAGGGAGCTACGAGCAGTACTTC | TRBV4-1 | - | TRBJ2-7 | -
CASSSEGGRYEQYF | TGTGCCAGCAGTTCGGAAGGGGGGAGGTACGAGCAGTACTTC | TRBV7-9 | - | TRBJ2-7 | many
CASSQTDVNTEAFF | TGTGCCAGCAGCCAGACAGACGTGAACACTGAAGCTTTCTTT | TRBV4-2 | - | TRBJ1-1 | many
CASIRTSGDEQFF | TGTGCCAGCATCCGGACTAGCGGGGATGAGCAGTTCTTC | TRBV5-5 | TRBD2 | TRBJ2-1 | many
CASSLEGRSTDTQYF | TGCGCCAGCAGCTTGGAGGGCAGATCCACAGATACGCAGTATTTT | TRBV5-1 | - | TRBJ2-3 | many
CASSEGFYGYTF | TGTGCCAGCAGCGAGGGATTCTATGGCTACACCTTC | TRBV19 | - | TRBJ1-2 | few
CASSHGTIYNEQFF | TGCGCCAGCAGCCATGGGACTATCTACAATGAGCAGTTCTTC | TRBV5-1 | TRBD2 | TRBJ2-1 | -
CASSYDPGGSDTQYF | TGTGCCAGCAGTTATGATCCAGGGGGATCAGATACGCAGTATTTT | TRBV6-5 | TRBD1 | TRBJ2-3 | many
CASSQKLGNEQFF | TGCGCCAGCAGCCAGAAACTAGGGAATGAGCAGTTCTTC | TRBV4-3 | - | TRBJ2-1 | many
CASSRSNEKLFF | TGCGCCAGCAGCCGAAGTAATGAAAAACTGTTTTTT | TRBV10-2 | - | TRBJ1-4 | many
CASRLPGQAYEQYF | TGTGCCAGCAGACTTCCAGGACAGGCCTACGAGCAGTACTTC | TRBV7-2 | TRBD1 | TRBJ2-7 | many
CASSLARAGVTEAFF | TGCGCCAGCAGCTTGGCGAGGGCAGGAGTAACTGAAGCTTTCTTT | TRBV5-1 | - | TRBJ1-1 | many
CASSRSRQGARTEAFF | TGTGCCAGCAGCCGCAGCCGACAGGGGGCGCGGACTGAAGCTTTCTTT | TRBV7-9 | TRBD1 | TRBJ1-1 | many
CASSEQRTGNEKLFF | TGTGCCAGCAGTGAACAAAGGACGGGTAATGAAAAACTGTTTTTT | TRBV2 | - | TRBJ1-4 | -
CASWSSYNEQFF | TGTGCCAGCTGGAGCTCCTACAATGAGCAGTTCTTC | TRBV28 | - | TRBJ2-1 | -
CASSPGAGSYNEQFF | TGTGCCAGCAGCCCGGGTGCTGGTTCCTACAATGAGCAGTTCTTC | TRBV7-9 | - | TRBJ2-1 | -
CASSPARDTGELFF | TGTGCCAGCAGCCCCGCCAGGGATACCGGGGAGCTGTTTTTT | TRBV7-6 | - | TRBJ2-2 | many
CASSQDPAQGAPGNTIYF | TGCGCCAGCAGCCAAGATCCGGCGCAGGGGGCACCAGGAAACACCATATATTTT | TRBV4-3 | TRBD1 | TRBJ1-3 | few
CASRARGPRPPNEQFF | TGTGCCAGCAGGGCGAGGGGGCCCAGGCCCCCCAATGAGCAGTTCTTC | TRBV6-2/TRBV6-3 | TRBD1 | TRBJ2-1 | few
CASSYTGTGIEQYF | TGTGCCAGCAGTTACACCGGGACAGGGATAGAGCAGTACTTC | TRBV28 | TRBD1 | TRBJ2-7 | many
CASSLEAARRGGLNEQFF | TGTGCCAGCAGCTTAGAGGCAGCGCGGCGGGGGGGCCTAAATGAGCAGTTCTTC | TRBV7-6 | TRBD2 | TRBJ2-1 | -
CASSLGVGGELFF | TGTGCCAGCAGTCTGGGGGTGGGCGGGGAGCTGTTTTTT | TRBV12-3/TRBV12-4 | - | TRBJ2-2 | -
CASTPTGYSNQPQHF | TGTGCCAGTACCCCGACGGGCTATAGCAATCAGCCCCAGCATTTT | TRBV19 | - | TRBJ1-5 | few
CASRGDRGNEQFF | TGTGCCAGCAGGGGGGACAGGGGTAATGAGCAGTTCTTC | TRBV12-3/TRBV12-4 | TRBD1 | TRBJ2-1 | many
CASSLAFRYEQYF | TGTGCCAGCAGCTTAGCCTTCAGATACGAGCAGTACTTC | TRBV7-2 | - | TRBJ2-7 | many
CASRPETQSYPAFF | TGTGCCAGCAGACCCGAAACCCAATCGTACCCAGCTTTCTTT | TRBV12-3/TRBV12-4 | - | TRBJ1-1 | many
CSAYSGGMETQYF | TGCAGCGCATATAGCGGGGGGATGGAGACCCAGTACTTC | TRBV29-1 | TRBD2 | TRBJ2-5 | many
CSVEVRGQSNNEQFF | TGCAGCGTTGAAGTGCGCGGACAGAGTAACAATGAGCAGTTCTTC | TRBV29-1 | - | TRBJ2-1 | many
CASSPETGGWSTEAFF | TGCGCCAGCAGCCCGGAGACAGGGGGCTGGAGCACTGAAGCTTTCTTT | TRBV5-1 | TRBD1 | TRBJ1-1 | -
CASSVDGGVFGQSSTDTQYF | TGTGCCAGCAGCGTAGATGGTGGAGTTTTTGGCCAGTCTAGCACAGATACGCAGTATTTT | TRBV9 | - | TRBJ2-3 | -
CASSQVPGTSNQPQHF | TGCGCCAGCAGCCAAGTTCCGGGGACTAGCAATCAGCCCCAGCATTTT | TRBV4-1 | - | TRBJ1-5 | -
CASSHLLGGNTGELFF | TGCGCCAGCAGCCACCTTCTCGGAGGGAACACCGGGGAGCTGTTTTTT | TRBV4-3 | - | TRBJ2-2 | many
CSARVDTQETQYF | TGCAGTGCTAGAGTAGATACCCAAGAGACCCAGTACTTC | TRBV20-1 | - | TRBJ2-5 | few
CASSPAARPPDSVREQYF | TGTGCCAGCAGCCCCGCCGCCCGTCCACCCGATAGCGTACGGGAGCAGTACTTC | TRBV11-2 | - | TRBJ2-7 | many
CASSSTQGRRTIYF | TGTGCCAGCAGCTCCACACAGGGGAGGCGCACCATATATTTT | TRBV5-6 | TRBD1 | TRBJ1-3 | few
CSATPEGATPYEQYF | TGCAGTGCTACCCCCGAGGGGGCCACCCCCTACGAGCAGTACTTC | TRBV20-1 | TRBD1 | TRBJ2-7 | few
CAIRGVSYQETQYF | TGTGCCATCAGGGGGGTATCGTACCAAGAGACCCAGTACTTC | TRBV10-3 | - | TRBJ2-5 | many
CASSYSETGYGYTF | TGTGCCAGCAGTTACTCGGAGACAGGATATGGCTACACCTTC | TRBV6-5 | - | TRBJ1-2 | many
CASSPQGLAVIQYF | TGTGCCAGCAGCCCCCAGGGACTAGCTGTCATTCAGTACTTC | TRBV7-8 | TRBD2 | TRBJ2-4 | -
CASSQLPVGTGELFF | TGCGCCAGCAGCCAACTACCGGTGGGCACCGGGGAGCTGTTTTTT | TRBV4-3 | - | TRBJ2-2 | many